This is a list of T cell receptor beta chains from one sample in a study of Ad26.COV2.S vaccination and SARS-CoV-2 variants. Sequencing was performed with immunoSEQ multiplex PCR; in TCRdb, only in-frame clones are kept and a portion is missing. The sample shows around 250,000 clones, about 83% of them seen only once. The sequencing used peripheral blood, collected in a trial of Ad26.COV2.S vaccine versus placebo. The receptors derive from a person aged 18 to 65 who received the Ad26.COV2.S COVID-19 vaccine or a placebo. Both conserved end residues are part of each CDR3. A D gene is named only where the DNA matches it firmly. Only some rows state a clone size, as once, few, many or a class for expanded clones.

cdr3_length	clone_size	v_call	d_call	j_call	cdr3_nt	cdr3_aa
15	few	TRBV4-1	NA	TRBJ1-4	TGCGCCAGCAGCCAAGTGCGCACTGGGGGGGAAAAACTGTTTTTT	CASSQVRTGGEKLFF
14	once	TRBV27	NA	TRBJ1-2	TGTGCCAGCAGCATGGGACAACCTAACTATGGCTACACCTTC	CASSMGQPNYGYTF
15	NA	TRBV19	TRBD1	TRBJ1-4	TGTGCCAGTAGTATAGGGGACAGGGAGTTTGAAAAACTGTTTTTT	CASSIGDREFEKLFF
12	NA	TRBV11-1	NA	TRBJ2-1	TGTGCCAGCAGCAAGGACTATAAGGAGCAGTTCTTC	CASSKDYKEQFF
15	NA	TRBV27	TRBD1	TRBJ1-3	TGTGCCAGCCGCCCGGGACAGAGCTCTGGAAACACCATATATTTT	CASRPGQSSGNTIYF
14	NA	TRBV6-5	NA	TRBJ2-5	TGTGCCAGCGGAAACCTGGACGGGCAAGAGACCCAGTACTTC	CASGNLDGQETQYF
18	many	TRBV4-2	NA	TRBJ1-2	TGTGCCAGCAGCCAAGATATTGCAGACACCTTAGCTAACTATGGCTACACCTTC	CASSQDIADTLANYGYTF
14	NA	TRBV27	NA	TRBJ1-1	TGTGCCAGCTGTGAACTCCTAGGGGGGACTGAAGCTTTCTTT	CASCELLGGTEAFF
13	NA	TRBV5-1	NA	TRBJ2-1	TGCGCCAGCAGCTTGGCGGGAAACAATGAGCAGTTCTTC	CASSLAGNNEQFF
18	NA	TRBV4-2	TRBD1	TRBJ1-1	TGTGCCAGCAGCCAAGATGGTTCGACAGGGGGCGCAGGAACTGAAGCTTTCTTT	CASSQDGSTGGAGTEAFF
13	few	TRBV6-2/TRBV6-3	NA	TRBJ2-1	TGTGCCAGCAGTTACTCGGGGGACAATGAGCAGTTCTTC	CASSYSGDNEQFF
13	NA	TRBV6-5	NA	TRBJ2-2	TGTGCCAGCAGTAGTACTGGGACCGGGGAGCTGTTTTTT	CASSSTGTGELFF
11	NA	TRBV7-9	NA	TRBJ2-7	TGTGCCAGCGCGGCAGCCTACGAGCAGTACTTC	CASAAAYEQYF
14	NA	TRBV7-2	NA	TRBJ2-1	TGTGCCAGCGGGGACCAAAGCTCCTACAATGAGCAGTTCTTC	CASGDQSSYNEQFF
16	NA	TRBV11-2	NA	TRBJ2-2	TGTGCCAGCAGCTTACTAAAGACTAGACGCACCGGGGAGCTGTTTTTT	CASSLLKTRRTGELFF
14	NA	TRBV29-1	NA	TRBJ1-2	TGCAGCGTTGAAGAGTTTGGGACAAACTATGGCTACACCTTC	CSVEEFGTNYGYTF
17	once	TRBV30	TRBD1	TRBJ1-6	TGTGCCTGGGACCGGGACAGGGGGAAATCCTATAATTCACCCCTCCACTTT	CAWDRDRGKSYNSPLHF
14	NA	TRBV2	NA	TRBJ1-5	TGTGCCAGCAGTCGAGACAGTTACAATCAGCCCCAGCATTTT	CASSRDSYNQPQHF
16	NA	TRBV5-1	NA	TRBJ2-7	TGCGCCAGCAGCTTTCTTGGCGGCACAGGAGGAAACGAGCAGTACTTC	CASSFLGGTGGNEQYF
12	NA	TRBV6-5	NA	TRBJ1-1	TGTGCCAGCAGGCAGGGAGATGAGAAAGCTTTCTTT	CASRQGDEKAFF
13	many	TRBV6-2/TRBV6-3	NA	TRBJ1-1	TGTGCCAGCAGCCTCACGGGGGACACTGAAGCTTTCTTT	CASSLTGDTEAFF
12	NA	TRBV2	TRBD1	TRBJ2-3	TGTGCCACCACAGGGGATGCAGATACGCAGTATTTT	CATTGDADTQYF
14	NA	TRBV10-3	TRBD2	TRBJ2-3	TGTGCCATCAAACTAGCGGGGGGCCCAGATACGCAGTATTTT	CAIKLAGGPDTQYF
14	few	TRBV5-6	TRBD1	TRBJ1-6	TGTGCCAGCAGCTCGGGACAGGGGGCGGTGGCCCTCCACTTT	CASSSGQGAVALHF
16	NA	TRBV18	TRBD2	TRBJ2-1	TGTGCCAGCTCACTTCGGGGGGGACGGAGTCTCGATGAGCAGTTCTTC	CASSLRGGRSLDEQFF
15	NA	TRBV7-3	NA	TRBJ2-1	TGTGCCAGCAGGGCAGCCCCAGGACCGAACAATGAGCAGTTCTTC	CASRAAPGPNNEQFF
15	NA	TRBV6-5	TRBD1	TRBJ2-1	TGTGCCAGCAGTTCTCCGGGACAGGGTAAAAATGAGCAGTTCTTC	CASSSPGQGKNEQFF
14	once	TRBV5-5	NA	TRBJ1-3	TGTGCCAGCAGCTTGTTACCCTCTGGAAACACCATATATTTT	CASSLLPSGNTIYF
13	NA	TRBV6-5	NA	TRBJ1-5	TGTGCCAGCAGAAGGGAGCGGAGTCAGCCCCAGCATTTT	CASRRERSQPQHF
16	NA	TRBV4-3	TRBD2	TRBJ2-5	TGCGCCAGCAGCCAAGATCTAGCGGGAGGTGAGGAGACCCAGTACTTC	CASSQDLAGGEETQYF
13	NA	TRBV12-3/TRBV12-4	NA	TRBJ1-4	TGTGCCAGCAGGACCACTGTGGAGGAAAAACTGTTTTTT	CASRTTVEEKLFF
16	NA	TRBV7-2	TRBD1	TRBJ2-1	TGTGCCAGCAGCTTACCGGGACAGGGATCTTTATTTGAGCAGTTCTTC	CASSLPGQGSLFEQFF
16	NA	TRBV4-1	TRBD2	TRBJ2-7	TGCGCCAGCAGCCAAGACTGGCTAGCGGGGCCTTACGAGCAGTACTTC	CASSQDWLAGPYEQYF
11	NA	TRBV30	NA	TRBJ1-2	NA	CAWSFGQGSTF
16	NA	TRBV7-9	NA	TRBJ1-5	TGTGCCAGCAGCTTGGCTGGAGGGAACTTATTGCAGCCCCAGCATTTT	CASSLAGGNLLQPQHF
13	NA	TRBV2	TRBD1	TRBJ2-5	TGTGCCGGGAGACAGGGGCTAGTAGAGACCCAGTACTTC	CAGRQGLVETQYF
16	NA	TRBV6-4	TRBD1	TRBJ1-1	TGTGCCAGCAGCTGGGACAGGGGAAGGGAAAACACTGAAGCTTTCTTT	CASSWDRGRENTEAFF
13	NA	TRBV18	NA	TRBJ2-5	TGTGCCAGCTCCTCCACCAGACAAGAGACCCAGTACTTC	CASSSTRQETQYF
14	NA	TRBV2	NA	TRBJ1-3	TGTGCCAGCAGTGATGGGCAGCCTGGAAACACCATATATTTT	CASSDGQPGNTIYF
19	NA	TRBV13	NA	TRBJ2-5	TGTGCCAGCAGCAACCCAAGGGCTACAGGGATGGCATACCAAGAGACCCAGTACTTC	CASSNPRATGMAYQETQYF
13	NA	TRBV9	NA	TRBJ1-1	TGTGCCAGCAGCGACGACTTAAGGGGTGAAGCTTTCTTT	CASSDDLRGEAFF
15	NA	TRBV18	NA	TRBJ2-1	TGTGCCAGCTCACCACCGTATCCTAGGAACAATGAGCAGTTCTTC	CASSPPYPRNNEQFF
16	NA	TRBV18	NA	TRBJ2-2	TGTGCCAGCTCACCCCGTCTGGGGGAGAACACCGGGGAGCTGTTTTTT	CASSPRLGENTGELFF
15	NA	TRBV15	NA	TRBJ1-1	TGTGCCACCAGCAGAGATCTCTATATGAACACTGAAGCTTTCTTT	CATSRDLYMNTEAFF
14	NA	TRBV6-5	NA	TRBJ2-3	TGTGCCAGCAGTTACAACGGCAAAATAGATACGCAGTATTTT	CASSYNGKIDTQYF
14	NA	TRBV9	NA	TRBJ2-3	TGTGCCAGCAGCGGGTCGGACAACGGAGATACGCAGTATTTT	CASSGSDNGDTQYF
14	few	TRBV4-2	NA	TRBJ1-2	TGTGCCAGCAGCCAGGACCTAGGCAACTATGGCTACACCTTC	CASSQDLGNYGYTF
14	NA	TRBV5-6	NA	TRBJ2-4	TGTGCCAGCAGCTTTTGGCAGGGGAGGAACATTCAGTACTTC	CASSFWQGRNIQYF
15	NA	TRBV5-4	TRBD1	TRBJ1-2	TGTGCCAGCAGCTTGGATTTACAGGGGAGCTATGGCTACACCTTC	CASSLDLQGSYGYTF
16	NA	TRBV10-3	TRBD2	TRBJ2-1	TGTGCCATCAGACCGCCGACTAGCGGGGGAACCTTTGAGCAGTTCTTC	CAIRPPTSGGTFEQFF
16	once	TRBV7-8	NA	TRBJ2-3	TGTGCCAGCAGCTTAGTACGACCCCTTCTGGCAGATACGCAGTATTTT	CASSLVRPLLADTQYF
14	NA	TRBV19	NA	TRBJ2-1	TGTGCCAGTACCCCAACGGGCGCCTACAATGAGCAGTTCTTC	CASTPTGAYNEQFF
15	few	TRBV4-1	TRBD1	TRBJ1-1	TGCGCCAGCAGCCAAGAAAATTACAGGGGTCATGAAGCTTTCTTT	CASSQENYRGHEAFF
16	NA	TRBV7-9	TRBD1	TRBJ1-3	TGTGCCAGCAGCTCGGGACAGCCGAACTCTGGAAACACCATATATTTT	CASSSGQPNSGNTIYF
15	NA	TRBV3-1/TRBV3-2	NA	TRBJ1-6	TGTGCCAGCAGCCTCCCGGGGAGAGGTAATTCACCCCTCCACTTT	CASSLPGRGNSPLHF
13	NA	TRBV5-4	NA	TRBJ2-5	TGTGCCAGCAGCTTGTCTGGGTCCGAGACCCAGTACTTC	CASSLSGSETQYF
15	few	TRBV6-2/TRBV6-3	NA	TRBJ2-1	TGTGCCAGCAGTTACGCGGAGAATACCTACAATGAGCAGTTCTTC	CASSYAENTYNEQFF